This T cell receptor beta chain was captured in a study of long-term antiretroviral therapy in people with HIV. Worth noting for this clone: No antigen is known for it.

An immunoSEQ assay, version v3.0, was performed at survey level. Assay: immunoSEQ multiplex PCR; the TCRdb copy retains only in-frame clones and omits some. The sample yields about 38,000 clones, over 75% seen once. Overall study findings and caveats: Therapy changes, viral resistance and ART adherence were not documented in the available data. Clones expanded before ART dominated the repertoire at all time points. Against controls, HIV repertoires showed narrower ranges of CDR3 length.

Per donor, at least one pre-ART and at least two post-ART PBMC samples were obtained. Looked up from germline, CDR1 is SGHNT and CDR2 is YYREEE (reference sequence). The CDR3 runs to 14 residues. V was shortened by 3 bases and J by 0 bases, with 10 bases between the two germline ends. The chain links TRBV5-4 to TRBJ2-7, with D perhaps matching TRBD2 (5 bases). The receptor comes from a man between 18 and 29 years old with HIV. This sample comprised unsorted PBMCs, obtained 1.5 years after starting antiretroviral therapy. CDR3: CASSSRGNSYEQYF. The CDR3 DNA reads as TGTGCCAGCAGCTCCCGAGGGAACTCCTACGAGCAGTACTTC.